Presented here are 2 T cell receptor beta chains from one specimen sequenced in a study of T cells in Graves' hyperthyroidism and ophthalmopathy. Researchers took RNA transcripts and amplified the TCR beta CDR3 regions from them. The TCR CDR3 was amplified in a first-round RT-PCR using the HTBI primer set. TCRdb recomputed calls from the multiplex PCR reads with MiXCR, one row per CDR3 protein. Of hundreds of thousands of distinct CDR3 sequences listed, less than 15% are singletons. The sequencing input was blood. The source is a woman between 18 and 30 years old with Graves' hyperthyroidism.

The CDR3 region has the DNA TGTGCCAGCAGTGATCCAGGCGACTATGGCTACACCTTC. It encodes CASSDPGDYGYTF. V is TRBV2 and J is TRBJ1-2; D ambiguous. CDR1 SNHLY and CDR2 FYNNEI come from the germline V gene. Trimming stripped 3 bases from V and 3 bases from J, with 8 bases between. The length of the CDR3 is 13 residues.

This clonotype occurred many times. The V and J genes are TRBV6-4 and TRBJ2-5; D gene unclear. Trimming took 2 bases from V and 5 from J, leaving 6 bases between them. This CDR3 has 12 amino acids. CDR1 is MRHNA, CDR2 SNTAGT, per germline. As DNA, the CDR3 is TGTGCCAGCAGTGACCAAGGGGAGACCCAGTACTTC. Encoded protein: CASSDQGETQYF.